The clone carrying this T cell receptor (beta chain) was counted many times. What it recognizes is unknown. Both iRepertoire HTBI primers and Arm-PCR of CDR3 regions were used to build the TCR beta libraries. From the multiplex PCR reads, TCRdb called clonotypes with MiXCR, one entry per CDR3 protein. The table has hundreds of thousands of distinct CDR3 sequences, about 16% seen once. This CDR3 has 14 amino acids. Germline CDR1 reads SNHLY; CDR2 reads FYNNEI. Trimming pared 6 bases from V and 7 bases from J, leaving 16 bases between. Time point described: newly diagnosed GD, antithyroid drugs for less than 3 months. Making the TCR library involved RNA that had been extracted from PBMCs. This entry is derived from a study of regulatory T cells in long-lasting Graves disease. Study outcomes and limitations: Whereas new patients shared some 970 public clonotypes, persistent patients shared more, at 2,741. Persistent disease exhibited a predilection for TRBV28, TRBJ1-2 and TRBJ2-5.

This sample was also put to use in a study of T cells in Graves' hyperthyroidism and ophthalmopathy. That study adds: Patients showing uncontrolled infection, other autoimmune disease, pregnancy or lactation were ineligible.

This rearrangement joins TRBV2 to TRBJ2-1; the D gene could be TRBD1 or TRBD2 (6 bases each). This specimen was peripheral blood mononuclear cells (PBMCs), taken at new diagnosis, from a patient treated with antithyroid drugs. The sequence came from a woman aged 35-60 years with Graves disease. The CDR3 coding sequence is TGTGCCAGCAGGCCTCAGGAGGGGGTAAATGAGCAGTTCTTC. Amino acids: CASRPQEGVNEQFF.